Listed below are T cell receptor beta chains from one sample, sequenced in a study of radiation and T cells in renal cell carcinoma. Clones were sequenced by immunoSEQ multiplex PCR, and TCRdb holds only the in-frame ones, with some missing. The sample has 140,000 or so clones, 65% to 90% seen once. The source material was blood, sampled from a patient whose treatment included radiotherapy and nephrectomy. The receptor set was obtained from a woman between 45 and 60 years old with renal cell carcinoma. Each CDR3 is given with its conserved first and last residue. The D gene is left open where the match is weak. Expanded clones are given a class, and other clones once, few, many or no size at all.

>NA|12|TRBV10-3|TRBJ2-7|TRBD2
CAISWGGYEQYF
TGTGCCATCAGTTGGGGGGGCTACGAGCAGTACTTC
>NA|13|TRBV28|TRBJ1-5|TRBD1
CASSGQGNQPQHF
TGTGCCAGCAGTGGACAGGGGAATCAGCCCCAGCATTTT
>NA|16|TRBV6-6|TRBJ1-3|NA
CASSYSNLDSGNTIYF
TGTGCCAGCAGTTACTCGAATTTAGACTCTGGAAACACCATATATTTT
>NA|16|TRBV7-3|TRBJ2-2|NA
CASSLSPGSNTGELFF
TGTGCCAGCAGCTTAAGCCCAGGGTCGAACACCGGGGAGCTGTTTTTT
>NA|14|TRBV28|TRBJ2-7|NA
CASSPRGGSYEQYF
TGTGCCAGCAGTCCTAGGGGCGGTTCCTACGAGCAGTACTTC
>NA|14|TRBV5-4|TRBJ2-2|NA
CASSLGGPVGELFF
TGTGCCAGCAGTTTAGGCGGGCCAGTCGGGGAGCTGTTTTTT
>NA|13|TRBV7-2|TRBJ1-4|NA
CASSLGPNEKLFF
TGTGCCAGCAGCTTAGGTCCTAATGAAAAACTGTTTTTT
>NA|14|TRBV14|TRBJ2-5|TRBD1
CASSQGQGGETQYF
TGTGCCAGCAGCCAAGGACAGGGTGGTGAGACCCAGTACTTC
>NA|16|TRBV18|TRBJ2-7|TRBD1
CASSPYRTGSSYEQYF
TGTGCCAGCTCACCGTACCGGACAGGGTCCTCCTACGAGCAGTACTTC
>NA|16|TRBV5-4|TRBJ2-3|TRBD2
CASSSGRGGLTDTQYF
TGTGCCAGCAGCTCTGGTCGGGGGGGCCTCACAGATACGCAGTATTTT
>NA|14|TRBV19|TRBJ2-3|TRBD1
CASSFDRETDTQYF
TGTGCCAGTAGTTTTGACAGGGAGACAGATACGCAGTATTTT
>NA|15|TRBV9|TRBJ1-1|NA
CASSVDSGQVTEAFF
TGTGCCAGCAGCGTAGATTCAGGGCAGGTTACTGAAGCTTTCTTT
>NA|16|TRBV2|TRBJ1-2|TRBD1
CASSTFGTGGFGGYTF
TGTGCCAGCAGTACATTCGGGACAGGGGGTTTCGGTGGCTACACCTTC
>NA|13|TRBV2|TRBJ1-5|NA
CASRVYSNQPQHF
TGTGCCAGCAGGGTCTATAGCAATCAGCCCCAGCATTTT
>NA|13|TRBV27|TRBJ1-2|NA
CASSGGGSSGYTF
TGTGCCAGCAGTGGGGGGGGGAGCTCTGGCTACACCTTC
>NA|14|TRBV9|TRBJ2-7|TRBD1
CASSTGTGLYEQYF
TGTGCCAGCAGTACCGGGACAGGGCTATACGAGCAGTACTTC
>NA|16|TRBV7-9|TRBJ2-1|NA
CASSPLGTVSYNEQFF
TGTGCCAGCAGCCCACTTGGGACGGTCTCCTACAATGAGCAGTTCTTC
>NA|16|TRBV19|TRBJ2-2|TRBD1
CASSIGDRDATGELFF
TGTGCCAGTAGTATAGGGGACAGGGATGCAACCGGGGAGCTGTTTTTT
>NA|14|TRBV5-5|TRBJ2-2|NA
CASSLVWDPGELFF
TGTGCCAGCAGCTTGGTTTGGGATCCCGGGGAGCTGTTTTTT
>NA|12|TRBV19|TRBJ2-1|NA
CASSAPLSEQFF
TGTGCCAGTAGTGCCCCTCTCAGTGAGCAGTTCTTC
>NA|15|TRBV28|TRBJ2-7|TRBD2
CASSLGGGDSYEQYF
TGTGCCAGCAGTTTGGGTGGGGGGGATTCCTACGAGCAGTACTTC
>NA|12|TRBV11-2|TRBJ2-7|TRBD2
CACKRGTYEQYF
TGTGCCTGCAAGCGGGGGACCTACGAGCAGTACTTC
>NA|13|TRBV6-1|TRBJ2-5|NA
CASSLVRQETQYF
TGTGCCAGCAGCCTCGTCAGACAAGAGACCCAGTACTTC
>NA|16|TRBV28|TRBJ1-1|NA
CASSLFYSSLNTEAFF
TGTGCCAGCAGTTTATTCTACAGTAGCTTGAACACTGAAGCTTTCTTT
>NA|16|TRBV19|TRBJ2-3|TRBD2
CASSLRLAGSSDTQYF
TGTGCCAGTAGTCTTAGACTAGCGGGATCGTCAGATACGCAGTATTTT
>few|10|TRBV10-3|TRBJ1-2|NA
CAIKDYGYTF
TGTGCCATTAAGGACTATGGCTACACCTTC
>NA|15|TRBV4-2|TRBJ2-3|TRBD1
CASSQDGTVGPTQYF
TGTGCCAGCAGCCAAGACGGGACAGTGGGGCCTACGCAGTATTTT
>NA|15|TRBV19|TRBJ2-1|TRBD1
CASSISGTDNNEQFF
TGTGCCAGTAGTATATCCGGGACAGACAACAATGAGCAGTTCTTC
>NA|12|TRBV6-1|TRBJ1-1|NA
CASSGVYTEAFF
TGTGCCAGCAGTGGCGTTTACACTGAAGCTTTCTTT
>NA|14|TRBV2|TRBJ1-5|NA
CASSYSWGNQPQHF
TGTGCCAGCAGTTACTCGTGGGGGAATCAGCCCCAGCATTTT
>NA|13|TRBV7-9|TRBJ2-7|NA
CASSGQLPYEQYF
TGTGCCAGCAGCGGACAGCTTCCCTACGAGCAGTACTTC
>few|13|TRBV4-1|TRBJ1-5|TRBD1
CASRGDRGQPQHF
TGCGCCAGCAGGGGGGACAGGGGGCAGCCCCAGCATTTT
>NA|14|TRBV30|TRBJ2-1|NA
CAWSAGDSYNEQFF
TGTGCCTGGAGTGCAGGGGACTCCTACAATGAGCAGTTCTTC
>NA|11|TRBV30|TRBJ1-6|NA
CAWRTNSPLHF
TGTGCCTGGAGGACAAACTCGCCCCTCCACTTT
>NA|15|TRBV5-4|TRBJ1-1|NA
CASEFREAMNTEAFF
TGTGCCAGCGAATTCCGGGAGGCGATGAACACTGAAGCTTTCTTT
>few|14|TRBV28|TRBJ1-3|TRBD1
CASRTGGSGNTIYF
TGTGCCAGCAGAACAGGGGGCTCTGGAAACACCATATATTTT
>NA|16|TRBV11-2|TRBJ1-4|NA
CASSPGRSQINEKLFF
TGTGCCAGCAGCCCCGGTCGGAGTCAAATTAATGAAAAACTGTTTTTT
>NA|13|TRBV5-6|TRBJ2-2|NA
CASSFGNTGELFF
TGTGCCAGCAGCTTTGGGAACACCGGGGAGCTGTTTTTT
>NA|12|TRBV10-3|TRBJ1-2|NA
CAISESGNGYTF
TGTGCCATCAGTGAGTCCGGGAATGGCTACACCTTC
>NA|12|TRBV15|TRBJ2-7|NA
CATSRDSYEQYF
TGTGCCACCAGCAGGGATTCCTACGAGCAGTACTTC
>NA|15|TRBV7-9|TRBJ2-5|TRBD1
CASSLNQGAGETQYF
TGTGCCAGCAGCCTCAATCAGGGGGCTGGGGAGACCCAGTACTTC
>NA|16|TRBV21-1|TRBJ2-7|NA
CASSLRLGTGCHEQYF
TGTGCCAGCAGCCTTCGCCTAGGGACAGGGTGCCACGAGCAGTACTTC
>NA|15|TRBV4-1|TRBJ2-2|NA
CASSQGPRGSGELFF
TGCGCCAGCAGCCAAGGCCCCCGGGGGTCCGGGGAGCTGTTTTTT
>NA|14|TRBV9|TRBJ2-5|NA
CASSFAAEQETQYF
TGTGCCAGCAGCTTCGCTGCCGAGCAAGAGACCCAGTACTTC